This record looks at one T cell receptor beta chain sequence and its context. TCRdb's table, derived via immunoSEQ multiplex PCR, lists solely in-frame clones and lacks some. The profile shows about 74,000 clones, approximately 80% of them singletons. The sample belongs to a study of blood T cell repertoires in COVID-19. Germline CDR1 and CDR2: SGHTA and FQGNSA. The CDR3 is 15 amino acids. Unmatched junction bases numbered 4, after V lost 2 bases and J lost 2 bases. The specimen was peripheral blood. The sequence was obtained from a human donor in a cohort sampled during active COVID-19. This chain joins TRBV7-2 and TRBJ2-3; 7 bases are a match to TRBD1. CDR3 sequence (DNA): TGTGCCAGCAGCTTATTCGGGACAGCCACAGATACGCAGTATTTT. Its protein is CASSLFGTATDTQYF. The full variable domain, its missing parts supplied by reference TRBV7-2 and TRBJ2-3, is GAGVSQSPSNKVTEKGKDVELRCDPISGHTALYWYRQSLGQGLEFLIYFQGNSAPDKSGLPSDRFSAERTGGSVSTLTIQRTQQEDSAVYLCASSLFGTATDTQYFGPGTRLTVL.